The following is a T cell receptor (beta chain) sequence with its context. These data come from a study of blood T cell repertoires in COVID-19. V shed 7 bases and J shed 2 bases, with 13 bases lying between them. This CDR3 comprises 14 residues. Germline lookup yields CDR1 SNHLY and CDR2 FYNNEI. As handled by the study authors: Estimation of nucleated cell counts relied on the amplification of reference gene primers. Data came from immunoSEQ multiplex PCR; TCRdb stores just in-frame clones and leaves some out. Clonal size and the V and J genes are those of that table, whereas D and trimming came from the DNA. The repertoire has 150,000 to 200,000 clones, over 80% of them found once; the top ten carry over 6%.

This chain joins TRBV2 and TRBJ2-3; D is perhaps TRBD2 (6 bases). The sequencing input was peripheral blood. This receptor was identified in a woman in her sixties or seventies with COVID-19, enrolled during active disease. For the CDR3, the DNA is TGTGCCAGCAAGCCCGGGAGCGTCACAGATACGCAGTATTTT. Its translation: CASKPGSVTDTQYF.